This T cell receptor (beta chain) was found in a study of control samples from healthy donors and cancer patients. The data were produced by immunoSEQ multiplex PCR, yet TCRdb's version contains in-frame clones alone and is incomplete. The sample yields about 95,000 clones, around 85% seen once. The sequence came from a man aged 25-45 years in good health. Sequencing was done on a sample of blood.

The CDR3: CASSIQGKGKNIQYF. CDR3 bases: TGTGCCAGTAGTATACAAGGTAAAGGCAAAAACATTCAGTACTTC. The chain links TRBV19 to TRBJ2-4, with D unresolved. This CDR3 has 15 residues. V dropped 2 bases and J dropped 3 bases, with 11 bases sitting between them. Per the germline V gene, CDR1 is LNHDA and CDR2 is SQIVND (reference sequence). The entire variable domain, with the rest obtained from reference TRBV19 and TRBJ2-4, is as follows: DGGITQSPKYLFRKEGQNVTLSCEQNLNHDAMYWYRQDPGQGLRLIYYSQIVNDFQKGDIAEGYSVSREKKESFPLTVTSAQKNPTAFYLCASSIQGKGKNIQYFGAGTRLSVL.